This T cell receptor beta chain was sequenced in a study of cytotoxic CD8 clonotypes in ibrutinib-treated CLL. TCRdb's copy holds only in-frame clones and misses some; the assay was immunoSEQ multiplex PCR. The sample includes about 300,000 clones, approximately 76% seen only once; the top ten take about 5%. The sequencing here drew on PBMCs, taken at disease progression, from a patient treated with ibrutinib. This TCR derives from a human donor with chronic lymphocytic leukemia.

CDR3 nucleotides: TGCGCCAGCAGTGAGTCAGGGGGCCGAGAGACCCAGTACTTC. Translated: CASSESGGRETQYF. The chain combines TRBV10-1 with TRBJ2-5; 7 bases are shared with TRBD1. Unmatched junction bases numbered 2, after V lost 0 bases and J lost 4 bases. Germline lookup yields CDR1 WNHNN and CDR2 SYGVQD (reference sequence). The CDR3 length is 14 residues.